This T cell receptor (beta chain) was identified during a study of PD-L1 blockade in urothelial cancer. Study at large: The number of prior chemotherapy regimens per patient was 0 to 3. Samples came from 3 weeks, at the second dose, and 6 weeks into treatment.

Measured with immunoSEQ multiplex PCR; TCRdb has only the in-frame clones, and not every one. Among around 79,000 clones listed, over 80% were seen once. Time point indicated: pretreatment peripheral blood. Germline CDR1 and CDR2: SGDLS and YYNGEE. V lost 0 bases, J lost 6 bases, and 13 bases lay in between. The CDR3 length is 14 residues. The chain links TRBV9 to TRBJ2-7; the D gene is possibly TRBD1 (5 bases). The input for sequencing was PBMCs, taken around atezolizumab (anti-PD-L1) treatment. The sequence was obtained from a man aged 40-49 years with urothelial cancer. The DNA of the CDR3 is TGTGCCAGCAGCGTAGGGGGTCAGGGCCCCGAGCAGTACTTC. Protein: CASSVGGQGPEQYF. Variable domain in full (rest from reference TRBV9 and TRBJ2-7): DSGVTQTPKHLITATGQRVTLRCSPRSGDLSVYWYQQSLDQGLQFLIQYYNGEERAKGNILERFSAQQFPDLHSELNLSSLELGDSALYFCASSVGGQGPEQYFGPGTRLTVT.